Following are 11 T cell receptor beta chains from one sample sequenced in a study of graft-versus-host responses after intestinal transplantation (dated by TCRdb to about 2021). The receptor library was made with the immunoSEQ multiplex PCR assay. The clones in this table, taken by TCRdb from immuneACCESS, are in-frame only. Not every clone is retained; where verified, under half of the shortfall comes from an unresolved V gene, and the cause of the rest is unknown. The sample profile shows 15,000 to 20,000 clones; around three quarters of them were found once. Of the sample, 15% to 20% is held by the ten largest clones. Intraepithelial and lamina propria lymphocytes were isolated from graft specimens using dithiothreitol, EDTA incubations and collagenase D digestion. The input for sequencing was ileum tissue, taken about 15 weeks after intestinal transplant. The receptor source for this set is a human patient who received an intestinal transplant, so some T cells may come from the graft donor.

This clone was observed once. This chain joins TRBV18 and TRBJ1-1; D is unresolved. CDR1 is KGHSH and CDR2 is LQKENI in the germline V gene. The CDR3 is 13 residues long. Trimming left V 2 bases short and J 1 base short, with 5 bases between. CDR3 sequence (DNA): TGTGCCAGCTCACCAGAGAGGAACACTGAAGCTTTCTTT. It encodes CASSPERNTEAFF.

This clone was seen a single time. The chain joins TRBV30 to TRBJ2-7; 7 nucleotides agree with TRBD2. The CDR3 length is 14 residues. Trimming removed 4 bases from V and 3 bases from J; junction bases left unmatched: 9. Per the germline V gene, CDR1 is GTSNPN and CDR2 is SVGIG (reference sequence). The CDR3 nucleotides are TGTGCCTGGACGCCGGGACTATCACACTACGAGCAGTACTTC. Protein product: CAWTPGLSHYEQYF.

The gene calls are TRBV6-5 and TRBJ2-6, with D hard to call. Trimming stripped 6 bases from V and 4 bases from J, with 7 bases between. The V gene's germline CDR1 is MNHEY and CDR2 SVGAGI. The CDR3 sequence is 13 residues long. The DNA of the CDR3 is TGTGCCAGCAGCCTGCTCGGGGCCAACGTCCTGACTTTC. Its translation is CASSLLGANVLTF.

This chain links TRBV10-3 with TRBJ1-1; the D gene is possibly TRBD1 (5 bases). Germline V gene data show CDR1 as ENHRY and CDR2 as SYGVKD. This CDR3 contains 15 residues. The V and J ends lost 4 bases and 1 base respectively, with 13 bases between them. As DNA, the CDR3 is TGTGCCATCAGTGGGCAGGGAGGAACGAACACTGAAGCTTTCTTT. Encoded protein: CAISGQGGTNTEAFF.

V and J are TRBV4-2 and TRBJ2-2; TRBD1 aligns across 7 bases. This CDR3 comprises 14 residues. V gave up 3 bases and J gave up 6 bases; unmatched junction bases: 4. CDR1 is LGHNA and CDR2 is YNFKEQ in the germline V gene. In nucleotides, the CDR3 is TGTGCCAGCAGCCACCACGGGACAGCCGGGGAGCTGTTTTTT. Its translation: CASSHHGTAGELFF.

The V call is TRBV21-1, the J call TRBJ1-5. TRBV21-1 is shown as a pseudogene. This CDR3 has 13 amino acids. The CDR3 region has the DNA TGTGCCAGCAGCAACAGCCTCAATCAGCCCCAGCATTTT. Protein sequence: CASSNSLNQPQHF.

V and J are TRBV7-8 and TRBJ1-5; TRBD1 might be the D (6 bases). The CDR3 sequence is 17 residues long. With 3 bases removed from V and 0 bases from J, the gap between germline ends came to 15 bases. Per the germline V gene, CDR1 is SGHVS and CDR2 is FQNEAQ. CDR3: CASSFFVAGDSNQPQHF. The CDR3 nucleotides read TGTGCCAGCAGCTTTTTCGTGGCAGGGGATAGCAATCAGCCCCAGCATTTT.

This clone turned up a few times. The chain carries TRBV6-1 and TRBJ2-5; 7 nucleotides match TRBD1. The CDR3 has 16 residues. CDR1 is MNHNS and CDR2 is SASEGT in the germline V gene. The V segment lost 3 bases and the J segment 4 bases; nucleotides outside the gene matches: 11. CDR3 coding DNA: TGTGCCAGCAGTGAGATAGACAGGGTTGTAGGAGAGACCCAGTACTTC. It codes for CASSEIDRVVGETQYF.

In DNA, the CDR3 is TGTGCCAGCAGTTACCTAGATTCGAGCTATGGCTACACCTTC. It codes for CASSYLDSSYGYTF. V gene TRBV6-6 combines with J gene TRBJ1-2; no definite D call. Trimming pared 2 bases from V and 4 bases from J, leaving 11 bases between. The germline CDR1 and CDR2 sequences are MNHNY and SVGAGI (reference sequence). The CDR3 spans 14 residues.

This chain connects TRBV2 to TRBJ2-3, with D unresolved. The CDR3 runs 15 residues. Trimming cost V 6 bases and J 3 bases, with 16 bases left between them. Germline V gene sequence: CDR1 SNHLY, CDR2 FYNNEI. The CDR3: CASSPGGEGTDTQYF. The CDR3 nucleotides are TGTGCCAGCAGCCCGGGTGGGGAAGGGACAGATACGCAGTATTTT.

V is TRBV21-1 and J is TRBJ2-5; TRBD2 reflects the table's D call only, with no check against the DNA. TRBV21-1 is a listed pseudogene. CDR3 length: 16 amino acids. In nucleotides, the CDR3 is TGTGCCAGCAGCATTCGACAGACTAGCCCCCAAGAGACCCAGTACTTC. It is translated as CASSIRQTSPQETQYF.